These 26 T cell receptor beta chains originate from one sample sequenced in a study of human T cells and chemical hapten exposure. The study's library attached unique molecular identifiers to single cDNA molecules. TCRdb called the reads again in MiXCR, with one record for every CDR3 protein. In the table there are roughly 820 distinct CDR3 sequences, 40% to 60% of which are singletons. The treatment here: therapeutic diphenylcyclopropenone sensitization with weekly scalp DPC. This specimen was whole blood, taken before DPC sensitization or 2, 6, or about 24 weeks after (not recorded which). All receptors come from an adult with alopecia areata. Some clones in this sample may be carry-over from other donors' samples. This table probably holds off-target reads from a library built for another chain.

CDR3 region: CASSPNRENTEAFF. The DNA of the CDR3 is TGTGCCAGCAGCCCAAACCGGGAGAACACTGAAGCTTTCTTT. The chain uses TRBV7-3 and TRBJ1-1, with no clear D. The CDR3 consists of 14 residues. The germline CDR1 and CDR2 sequences are SGHTA and FQGTGA. V lost 5 bases, J lost 1 base, and 11 bases lay in between. Full variable domain (outside the CDR3, taken from reference TRBV7-3 and TRBJ1-1): GAGVSQTPSNKVTEKGKYVELRCDPISGHTALYWYRQSLGQGPEFLIYFQGTGAADDSGLPNDRFFAVRPEGSVSTLKIQRTERGDSAVYLCASSPNRENTEAFFGQGTRLTVV.

This chain uses TRBV5-4 with TRBJ1-2; weak D call: TRBD1 (6 bases). The V gene lost 0 bases and the J gene lost 4 bases, with 7 bases spanning the gap. The CDR3 has 13 residues. Germline values: CDR1 SGHNT, CDR2 YYREEE (reference sequence). CDR3 sequence reads: CASSLDRAYGYTF. The CDR3 coding sequence is TGTGCCAGCAGCTTGGACAGGGCCTATGGCTACACCTTC.

The chain carries TRBV10-3 and TRBJ2-7; D possibly corresponds to TRBD2 (5 bases). In germline, CDR1 is ENHRY, CDR2 SYGVKD. V dropped 3 bases and J dropped 9 bases, with 12 bases sitting between them. The CDR3 extends over 12 amino acids. CDR3 in DNA: TGTGCCATCAGTGAAGTAGCTCGGGGGCAGTACTTC. This codes for CAISEVARGQYF.

V usage is TRBV5-1 and J usage is TRBJ2-7; TRBD1 aligns across 9 bases. Germline V lookup: CDR1 SGHRS, CDR2 YFSETQ. The CDR3 spans 14 residues. The J segment lost 6 bases and the V segment lost 2 bases, leaving 6 bases of the junction unmatched. The CDR3 loop reads CASSFWDRASEQYF. The CDR3 coding sequence is TGCGCCAGCAGCTTTTGGGACAGGGCATCCGAGCAGTACTTC.

This clonotype was found a few times. The chain employs TRBV6-2 or TRBV6-3 and TRBJ1-2, with D uncertain. V was trimmed by 6 bases and J by 2 bases, leaving 10 bases between them. The length of the CDR3 is 13 residues. CDR1 and CDR2 (germline): MNHEY, SVGEGT. CDR3 residues: CASSYSENYGYTF. CDR3 nucleotide sequence: TGTGCCAGCAGCTACAGCGAGAACTATGGCTACACCTTC.

The chain employs TRBV20-1 and TRBJ1-2; tentative D call: TRBD1 (6 bases). This CDR3 is built from 16 residues. Trimming pared 6 bases from V and 2 bases from J, leaving 22 bases between. Germline V gives CDR1 DFQATT, CDR2 SNEGSKA (reference sequence). For the CDR3, the DNA is TGCAGTGCCCGGGAGCCAGGGGCGGCGTCGAACTATGGCTACACCTTC. Translation: CSAREPGAASNYGYTF.

The chain employs TRBV25-1 and TRBJ2-1; 9 bases fit TRBD1. Germline V lookup: CDR1 MGHDK, CDR2 SYGVNS. This CDR3 region has 13 residues. Trimming at V came to 6 bases and at J to 9 bases, leaving 6 bases not matched to a gene. The CDR3, as DNA: TGTGCCAGCAGAAGGACAGGGGACGGTGAGCAGTTCTTC. It codes for CASRRTGDGEQFF.

V is TRBV29-1 and J is TRBJ2-5; tentatively, D is TRBD1 (5 bases). The V gene's germline CDR1 is SQVTM and CDR2 ANQGSEA. Deletions cut 3 bases from V and 3 bases from J, with 11 bases between. This CDR3 region has 13 residues. This chain's CDR3 is CSVEGQLKETQYF. The CDR3 region has the DNA TGCAGCGTTGAGGGGCAGCTTAAAGAGACCCAGTACTTC.

The chain uses TRBV5-1 and TRBJ2-7; D is possibly TRBD1 or TRBD2 (5 bases each). From germline, CDR1 is SGHRS and CDR2 YFSETQ. Trimming pared 2 bases from V and 1 base from J, leaving 10 bases between. The CDR3 sequence is 14 residues long. The CDR3 loop is CASSFSWGSYEQYF. DNA of the CDR3: TGCGCCAGCAGCTTCAGTTGGGGGTCCTACGAGCAGTACTTC.

The V call is TRBV5-1, the J call TRBJ2-5, with no clear D. Germline lookup yields CDR1 SGHRS and CDR2 YFSETQ. The ends were cut back, 1 base at V and 2 bases at J, with 6 bases in the middle. The CDR3 is 13 residues long. The chain's CDR3 is CASSLFPQETQYF. CDR3 nucleotides: TGCGCCAGCAGCTTGTTCCCACAAGAGACCCAGTACTTC.

The chain joins TRBV29-1 to TRBJ2-6, with D unclear. The CDR3 has 13 amino acids. In germline, CDR1 is SQVTM, CDR2 ANQGSEA. The CDR3 sequence: CRDRCSGANVLTF. CDR3 DNA: TGCAGGGACCGCTGCTCTGGGGCCAACGTCCTGACTTTC. The variable domain in full, completed from reference TRBV29-1 and TRBJ2-6, reads SAVISQKPSRDICQRGTSLTIQCQVDSQVTMMFWYRQQPGQSLTLIATANQGSEATYESGFVIDKFPISRPNLTFSTLTVSNMSPEDSSIYLCRDRCSGANVLTFGAGSRLTVL.

The V gene is TRBV4-2, the J gene TRBJ2-7, with TRBD2 as a possible D gene (5 bases). With 4 bases removed from V and 6 bases from J, the gap between germline ends came to 13 bases. There are 13 residues in the CDR3. Germline CDR1 reads LGHNA; CDR2 reads YNFKEQ. The CDR3, as DNA: TGTGCCAGCAGCCGTTTAGAGGGCAGCGAGCAGTACTTC. Translated, it gives CASSRLEGSEQYF.

V and J are TRBV12-3 or TRBV12-4 and TRBJ2-2, with no clear D. The CDR3 runs 18 residues. V was shortened by 3 bases and J by 5 bases, with 22 bases between the two germline ends. This chain's CDR3 is CASSFPPKHTSDTGELFF. The CDR3 coding sequence is TGTGCCAGCAGTTTCCCCCCCAAGCACACGAGCGATACCGGGGAGCTGTTTTTT.

The sample holds a few counts of this clonotype. V usage is TRBV7-2 and J usage is TRBJ2-1; 11 bases agree with TRBD1. The CDR3 runs to 18 residues. Germline V gene lookup returns CDR1 SGHTA and CDR2 FQGNSA. With V trimmed by 5 bases and J by 0 bases, 9 bases remained unmatched. DNA for the CDR3: TGTGCCAGCAGCCGCGGGACAGGGGGGGAGAGCTCCTACAATGAGCAGTTCTTC. Protein product: CASSRGTGGESSYNEQFF. Using reference TRBV7-2 and TRBJ2-1 for the parts outside the CDR3, the full variable domain is GAGVSQSPSNKVTEKGKDVELRCDPISGHTALYWYRQSLGQGLEFLIYFQGNSAPDKSGLPSDRFSAERTGGSVSTLTIQRTQQEDSAVYLCASSRGTGGESSYNEQFFGPGTRLTVL.

The rearrangement links TRBV18 to TRBJ2-3, with 10 bases aligning to TRBD2. The V and J ends lost 3 bases and 1 base, in that order; junction bases with no gene match: 10. This CDR3 has 18 amino acids. The germline V gene encodes CDR1 KGHSH and CDR2 LQKENI. The CDR3 spells CASSPTLTSGLGTDTQYF. Here the CDR3 DNA reads TGTGCCAGCTCACCTACCTTGACTAGCGGGCTTGGCACAGATACGCAGTATTTT.

The V and J genes are TRBV7-9 and TRBJ2-7; no firm D call. This CDR3 contains 12 residues. Germline CDR1 and CDR2: SEHNR and FQNEAQ (reference sequence). V was cut by 4 bases and J by 6 bases, with 10 bases left in between. The CDR3 sequence: CASSSYESEQYF. The CDR3 nucleotides read TGTGCCAGCAGCTCCTACGAGTCCGAGCAGTACTTC.

The chain uses TRBV6-4 and TRBJ2-6; no reliable D call. CDR3 length: 16 residues. Trimming removed 6 bases at V and 2 bases at J, with 14 bases between. Germline loops: CDR1 MRHNA, CDR2 SNTAGT. The CDR3 sequence: CASSKWGGAGANVLTF. DNA of the CDR3: TGTGCCAGCAGCAAATGGGGTGGTGCTGGGGCCAACGTCCTGACTTTC.

The genes are TRBV6-2 or TRBV6-3 and TRBJ2-1, with no clear D. The CDR3 has 16 amino acids. Per the germline V gene, CDR1 is MNHEY and CDR2 is SVGEGT. V shed 5 bases and J shed 2 bases, with 16 bases lying between them. CDR3 sequence reads: CASSLAPIRTYNEQFF. The CDR3 region has the DNA TGTGCCAGCAGTCTGGCCCCGATTAGAACCTACAATGAGCAGTTCTTC.

The chain is built from TRBV19 and TRBJ2-1, with TRBD2 matching 8 bases. The germline gives CDR1 LNHDA, CDR2 SQIVND (reference sequence). The CDR3 runs 11 residues. V lost 4 bases to trimming and J lost 13 bases; unmatched junction nucleotides: 3. CDR3 residues: CASSSSGDQFF. In DNA, the CDR3 is TGTGCCAGTAGTAGTAGCGGGGATCAGTTCTTC.

This clonotype has a handful of counts. V and J are TRBV7-2 and TRBJ1-2; D unresolved. The germline CDR1 and CDR2 sequences are SGHTA and FQGNSA. The CDR3 is made up of 14 amino acids. V was clipped by 1 base and J by 1 base, with 7 bases between them. CDR3 DNA: TGTGCCAGCAGCTTAGATGTGGTTAACTATGGCTACACCTTC. This encodes CASSLDVVNYGYTF.

V is TRBV24-1 and J is TRBJ2-3; D may match TRBD1 or TRBD2 (5 bases each). The V gene's germline CDR1 is KGHDR and CDR2 SFDVKD. Deletions cut 2 bases from V and 1 base from J, with 6 bases between. The CDR3 consists of 14 residues. The CDR3: CATSDWGRTDTQYF. The CDR3 DNA follows: TGTGCCACCAGTGATTGGGGACGCACAGATACGCAGTATTTT.

The genes are TRBV20-1 and TRBJ2-7; perhaps D is TRBD1 or TRBD2 (5 bases each). The CDR3 contains 13 residues. Trimming took 5 bases from V and 2 from J, leaving 13 bases between them. Germline V gene lookup returns CDR1 DFQATT and CDR2 SNEGSKA (reference sequence). In DNA form, the CDR3 reads TGCAGTGCTTTCCGGGACCGTGCCTACGAGCAGTACTTC. Translating gives CSAFRDRAYEQYF.

The rearrangement joins TRBV10-3 to TRBJ2-1; the D gene is possibly TRBD1 (6 bases). Deletions cut 7 bases from V and 3 bases from J, with 13 bases between. This CDR3 has 14 residues. Looked up from germline, CDR1 is ENHRY and CDR2 is SYGVKD. The chain's CDR3 is CAITADSLYNEQFF. CDR3 in DNA: TGTGCCATCACCGCGGACAGCCTCTACAATGAGCAGTTCTTC.

The V call is TRBV29-1, the J call TRBJ1-1, with D uncertain. The CDR3 extends over 13 amino acids. Trimming cost V 6 bases and J 1 base, with 12 bases left between them. Germline values: CDR1 SQVTM, CDR2 ANQGSEA. CDR3 sequence reads: CSVGVRQNTEAFF. CDR3 DNA: TGCAGCGTCGGGGTCCGGCAGAACACTGAAGCTTTCTTT. Looking up the rest from reference TRBV29-1 and TRBJ1-1 gives the full variable domain: SAVISQKPSRDICQRGTSLTIQCQVDSQVTMMFWYRQQPGQSLTLIATANQGSEATYESGFVIDKFPISRPNLTFSTLTVSNMSPEDSSIYLCSVGVRQNTEAFFGQGTRLTVV.

This clonotype was detected only a few times. The J gene is TRBJ2-1, the V gene TRBV3-1, with D unresolved. Trimming pared 0 bases from V and 12 bases from J, leaving 12 bases between. Germline values: CDR1 LGHDT, CDR2 YNNKEL (reference sequence). The CDR3 has 13 residues. The CDR3 loop is CASSQDPMRGQFF. As DNA, the CDR3 is TGTGCCAGCAGCCAAGATCCTATGAGAGGGCAGTTCTTC.

This clonotype is deemed large. The chain joins TRBV6-1 to TRBJ2-1; TRBD2 matches 9 bases. V lost 10 bases to trimming and J lost 4 bases; unmatched junction nucleotides: 5. CDR3 length equals 13 residues. CDR1 is MNHNS, CDR2 SASEGT, per germline. CDR3 region: CATQRGAYNEQFF. CDR3 DNA sequence: TGTGCCACCCAGCGGGGGGCTTACAATGAGCAGTTCTTC.